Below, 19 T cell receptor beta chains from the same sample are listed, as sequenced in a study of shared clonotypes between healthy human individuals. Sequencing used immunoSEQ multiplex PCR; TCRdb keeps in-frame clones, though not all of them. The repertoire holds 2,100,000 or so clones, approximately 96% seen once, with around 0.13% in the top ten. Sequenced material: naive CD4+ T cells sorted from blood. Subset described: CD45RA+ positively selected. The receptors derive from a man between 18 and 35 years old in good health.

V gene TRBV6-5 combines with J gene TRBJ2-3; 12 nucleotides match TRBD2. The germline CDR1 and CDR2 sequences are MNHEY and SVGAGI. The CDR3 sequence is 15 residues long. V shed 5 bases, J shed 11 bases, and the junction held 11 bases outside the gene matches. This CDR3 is CASSKTSGGMAQQYF. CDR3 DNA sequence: TGTGCCAGCAGTAAAACTAGCGGGGGGATGGCACAGCAGTATTTT.

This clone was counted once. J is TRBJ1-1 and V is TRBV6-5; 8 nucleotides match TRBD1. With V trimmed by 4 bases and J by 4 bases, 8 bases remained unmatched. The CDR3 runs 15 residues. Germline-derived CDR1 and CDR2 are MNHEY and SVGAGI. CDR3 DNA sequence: TGTGCCAGCAGTTTCCTCGGACAGGGTGGCACTGAAGCTTTCTTT. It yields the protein CASSFLGQGGTEAFF.

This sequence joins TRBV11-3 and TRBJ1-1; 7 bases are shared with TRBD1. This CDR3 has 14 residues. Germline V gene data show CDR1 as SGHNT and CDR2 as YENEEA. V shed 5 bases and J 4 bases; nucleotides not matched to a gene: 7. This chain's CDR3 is CASSPGGAGTEAFF. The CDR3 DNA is TGTGCCAGCAGCCCAGGGGGGGCGGGCACTGAAGCTTTCTTT. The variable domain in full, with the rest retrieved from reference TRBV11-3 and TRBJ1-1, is EAGVVQSPRYKIIEKKQPVAFWCNPISGHNTLYWYLQNLGQGPELLIRYENEEAVDDSQLPKDRFSAERLKGVDSTLKIQPAELGDSAVYLCASSPGGAGTEAFFGQGTRLTVV.

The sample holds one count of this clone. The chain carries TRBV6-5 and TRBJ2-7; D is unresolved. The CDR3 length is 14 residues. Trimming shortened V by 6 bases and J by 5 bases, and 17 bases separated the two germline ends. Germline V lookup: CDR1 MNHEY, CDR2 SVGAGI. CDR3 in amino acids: CASSHGAPSDEQYF. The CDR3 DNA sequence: TGTGCCAGCAGCCACGGAGCGCCGAGTGACGAGCAGTACTTC.

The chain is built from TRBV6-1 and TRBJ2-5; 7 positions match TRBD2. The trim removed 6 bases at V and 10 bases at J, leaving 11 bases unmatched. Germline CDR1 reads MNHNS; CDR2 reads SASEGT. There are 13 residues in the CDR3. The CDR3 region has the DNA TGTGCCAGCAGGCTACTGGGGGGGGTGGTCCAGTACTTC. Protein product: CASRLLGGVVQYF.

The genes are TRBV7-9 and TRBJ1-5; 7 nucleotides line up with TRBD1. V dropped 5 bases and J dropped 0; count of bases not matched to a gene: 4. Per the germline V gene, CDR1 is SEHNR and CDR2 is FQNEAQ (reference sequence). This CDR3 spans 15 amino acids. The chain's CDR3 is CASSPGTDSNQPQHF. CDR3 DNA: TGTGCCAGCAGCCCCGGGACAGATAGCAATCAGCCCCAGCATTTT.

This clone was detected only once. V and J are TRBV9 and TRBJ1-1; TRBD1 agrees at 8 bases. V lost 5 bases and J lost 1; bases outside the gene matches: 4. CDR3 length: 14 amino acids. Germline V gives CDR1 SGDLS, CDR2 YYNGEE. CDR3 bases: TGTGCCAGCAGTGTACAGGGGGGGAACACTGAAGCTTTCTTT. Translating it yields CASSVQGGNTEAFF.

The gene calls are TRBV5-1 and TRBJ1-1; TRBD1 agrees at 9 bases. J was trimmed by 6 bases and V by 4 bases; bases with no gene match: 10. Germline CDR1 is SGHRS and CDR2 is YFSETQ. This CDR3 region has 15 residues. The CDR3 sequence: CASSRDRAELSEAFF. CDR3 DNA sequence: TGCGCCAGCAGCCGGGACAGGGCCGAACTGTCTGAAGCTTTCTTT.

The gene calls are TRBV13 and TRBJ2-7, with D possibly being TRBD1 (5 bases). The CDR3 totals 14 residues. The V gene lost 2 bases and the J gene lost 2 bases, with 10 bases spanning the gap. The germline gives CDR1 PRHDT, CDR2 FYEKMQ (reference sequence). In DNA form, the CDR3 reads TGTGCCAGCAGCTTAAGGCAGGGTGCCTACGAGCAGTACTTC. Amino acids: CASSLRQGAYEQYF.

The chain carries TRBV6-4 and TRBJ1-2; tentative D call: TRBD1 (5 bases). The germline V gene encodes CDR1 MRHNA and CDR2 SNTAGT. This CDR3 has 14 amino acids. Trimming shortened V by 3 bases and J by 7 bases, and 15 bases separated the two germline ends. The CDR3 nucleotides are TGTGCCAGCAGTGAATTCCCCAGGGCCAGTGGCTACACCTTC. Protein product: CASSEFPRASGYTF.

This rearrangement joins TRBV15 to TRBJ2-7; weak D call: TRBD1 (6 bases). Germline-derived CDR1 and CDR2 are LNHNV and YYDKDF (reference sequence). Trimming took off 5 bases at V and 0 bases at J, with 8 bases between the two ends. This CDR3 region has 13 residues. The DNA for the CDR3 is TGTGCCACCAGCGACAGGCGCTCCTACGAGCAGTACTTC. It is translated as CATSDRRSYEQYF.

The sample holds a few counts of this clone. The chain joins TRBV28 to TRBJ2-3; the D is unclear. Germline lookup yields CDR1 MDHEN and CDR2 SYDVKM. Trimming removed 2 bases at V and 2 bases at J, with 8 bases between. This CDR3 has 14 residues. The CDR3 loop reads CASSLRLLTDTQYF. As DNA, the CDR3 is TGTGCCAGCAGTTTAAGGCTTCTCACAGATACGCAGTATTTT.

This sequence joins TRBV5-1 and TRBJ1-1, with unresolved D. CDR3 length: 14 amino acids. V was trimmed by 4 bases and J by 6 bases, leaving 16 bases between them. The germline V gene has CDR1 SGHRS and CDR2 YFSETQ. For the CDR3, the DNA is TGCGCCAGCAGCCCCGGACCCTCGTCCCCTGAAGCTTTCTTT. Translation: CASSPGPSSPEAFF.

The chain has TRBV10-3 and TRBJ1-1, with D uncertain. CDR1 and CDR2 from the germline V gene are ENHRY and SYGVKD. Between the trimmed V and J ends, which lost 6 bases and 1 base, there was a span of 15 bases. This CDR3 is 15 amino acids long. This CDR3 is CAIRTRDSANTEAFF. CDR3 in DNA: TGTGCCATCAGGACTCGGGATTCGGCGAACACTGAAGCTTTCTTT.

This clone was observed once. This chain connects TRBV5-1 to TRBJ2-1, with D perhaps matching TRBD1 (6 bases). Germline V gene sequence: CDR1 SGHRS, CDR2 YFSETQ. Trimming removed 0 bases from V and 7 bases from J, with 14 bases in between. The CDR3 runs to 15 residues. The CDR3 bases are TGCGCCAGCAGCTTGGGACAGGAAATAAAGAATGAGCAGTTCTTC. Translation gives CASSLGQEIKNEQFF. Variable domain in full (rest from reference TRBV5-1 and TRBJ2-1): KAGVTQTPRYLIKTRGQQVTLSCSPISGHRSVSWYQQTPGQGLQFLFEYFSETQRNKGNFPGRFSGRQFSNSRSEMNVSTLELGDSALYLCASSLGQEIKNEQFFGPGTRLTVL.

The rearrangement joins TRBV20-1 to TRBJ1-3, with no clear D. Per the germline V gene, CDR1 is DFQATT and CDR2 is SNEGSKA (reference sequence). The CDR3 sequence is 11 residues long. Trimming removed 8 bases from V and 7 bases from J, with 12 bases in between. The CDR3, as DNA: TGCAGTCTGGGGTTCCTGAACACCATATATTTT. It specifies CSLGFLNTIYF.

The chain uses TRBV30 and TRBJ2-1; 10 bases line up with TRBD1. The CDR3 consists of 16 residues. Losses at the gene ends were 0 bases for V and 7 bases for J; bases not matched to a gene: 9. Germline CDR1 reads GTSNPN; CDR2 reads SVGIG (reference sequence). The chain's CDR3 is CAWSVGQGRLRNEQFF. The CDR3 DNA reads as TGTGCCTGGAGTGTGGGACAGGGGCGACTACGGAATGAGCAGTTCTTC. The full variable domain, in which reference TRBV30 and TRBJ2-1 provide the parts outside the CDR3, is SQTIHQWPATLVQPVGSPLSLECTVEGTSNPNLYWYRQAAGRGLQLLFYSVGIGQISSEVPQNLSASRPQDRQFILSSKKLLLSDSGFYLCAWSVGQGRLRNEQFFGPGTRLTVL.

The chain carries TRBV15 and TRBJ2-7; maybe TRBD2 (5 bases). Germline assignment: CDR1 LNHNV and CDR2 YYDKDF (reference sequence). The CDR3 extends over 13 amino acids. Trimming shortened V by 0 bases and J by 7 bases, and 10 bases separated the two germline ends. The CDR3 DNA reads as TGTGCCACCAGCAGAGATCCCGGGGAGGAGCAGTACTTC. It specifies CATSRDPGEEQYF.

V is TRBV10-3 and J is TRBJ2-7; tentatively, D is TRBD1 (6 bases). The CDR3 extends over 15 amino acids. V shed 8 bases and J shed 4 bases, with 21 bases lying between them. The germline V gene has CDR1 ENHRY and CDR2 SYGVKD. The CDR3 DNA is TGTGCCATCGGGGGCGGCGGTCGAGTTGGGTACGAGCAGTACTTC. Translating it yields CAIGGGGRVGYEQYF.